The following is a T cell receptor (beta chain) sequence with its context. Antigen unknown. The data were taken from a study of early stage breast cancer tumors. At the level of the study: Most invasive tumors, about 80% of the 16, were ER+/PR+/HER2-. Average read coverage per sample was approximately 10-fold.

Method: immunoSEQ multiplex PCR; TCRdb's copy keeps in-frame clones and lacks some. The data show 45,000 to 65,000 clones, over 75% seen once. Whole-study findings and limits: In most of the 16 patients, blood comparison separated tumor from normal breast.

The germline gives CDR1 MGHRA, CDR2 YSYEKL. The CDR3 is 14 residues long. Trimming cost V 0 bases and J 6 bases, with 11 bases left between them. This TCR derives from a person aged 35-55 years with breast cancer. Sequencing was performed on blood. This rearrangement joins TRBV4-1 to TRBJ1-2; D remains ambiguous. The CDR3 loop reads CASSQDSSADGYTF. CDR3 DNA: TGCGCCAGCAGCCAAGATTCGTCCGCGGATGGCTACACCTTC.